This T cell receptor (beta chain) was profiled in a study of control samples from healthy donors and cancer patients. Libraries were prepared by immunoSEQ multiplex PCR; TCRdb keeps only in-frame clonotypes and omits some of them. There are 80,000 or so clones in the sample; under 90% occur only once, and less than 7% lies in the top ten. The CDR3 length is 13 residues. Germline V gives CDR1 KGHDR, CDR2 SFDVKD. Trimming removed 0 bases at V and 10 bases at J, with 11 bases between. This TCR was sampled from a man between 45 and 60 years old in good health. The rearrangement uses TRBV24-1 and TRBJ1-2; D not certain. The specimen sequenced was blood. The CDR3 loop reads CATSDLGREDYTF. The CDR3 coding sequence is TGTGCCACCAGTGATTTGGGCCGAGAGGACTACACCTTC.